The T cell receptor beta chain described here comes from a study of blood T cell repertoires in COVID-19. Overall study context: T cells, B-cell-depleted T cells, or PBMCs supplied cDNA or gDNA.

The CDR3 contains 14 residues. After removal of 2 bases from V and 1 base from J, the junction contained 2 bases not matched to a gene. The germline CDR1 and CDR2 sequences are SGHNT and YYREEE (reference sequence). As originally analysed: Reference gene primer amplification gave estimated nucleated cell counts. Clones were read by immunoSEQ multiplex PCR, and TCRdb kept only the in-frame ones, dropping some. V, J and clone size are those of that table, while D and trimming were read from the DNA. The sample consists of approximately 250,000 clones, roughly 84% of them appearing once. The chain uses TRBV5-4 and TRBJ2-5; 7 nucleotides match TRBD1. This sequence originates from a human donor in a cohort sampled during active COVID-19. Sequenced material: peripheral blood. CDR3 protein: CASSFNRGQETQYF. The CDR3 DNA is TGTGCCAGCAGCTTCAACAGGGGCCAAGAGACCCAGTACTTC.